The 18 T cell receptor beta chains below were found in one sample sequenced in a study of identical twins. TCRdb itself ran the 5' RACE reads through MiXCR, one entry per CDR3 protein. The data show some 1,600,000 distinct CDR3 sequences, less than 40% seen once. Sequencing used cord blood. The receptors were sampled from a newborn girl in good health.

The chain joins TRBV11-2 to TRBJ2-3; 9 bases fit TRBD2. V dropped 1 base and J dropped 2; count of bases not matched to a gene: 7. Germline loops: CDR1 SGHAT, CDR2 FQNNGV. The CDR3 contains 17 residues. CDR3 residues: CASSLGAASGVTDTQYF. The CDR3 region has the DNA TGTGCCAGCAGCTTAGGCGCGGCTAGCGGGGTCACAGATACGCAGTATTTT. The whole variable domain, remainder taken from reference TRBV11-2 and TRBJ2-3, is EAGVAQSPRYKIIEKRQSVAFWCNPISGHATLYWYQQILGQGPKLLIQFQNNGVVDDSQLPKDRFSAERLKGVDSTLKIQPAKLEDSAVYLCASSLGAASGVTDTQYFGPGTRLTVL.

The chain couples TRBV6-5 to TRBJ2-6; TRBD1 agrees at 9 bases. Looked up from germline, CDR1 is MNHEY and CDR2 is SVGAGI. J was trimmed by 0 bases and V by 0 bases; bases with no gene match: 0. The CDR3 has 17 amino acids. For the CDR3, the DNA is TGTGCCAGCAGTTACTCGACAGGGGGCTCTGGGGCCAACGTCCTGACTTTC. It codes for CASSYSTGGSGANVLTF.

The chain joins TRBV16 to TRBJ1-1; D gene uncertain. The germline V gene encodes CDR1 KGHSY and CDR2 FQNENV. Trimming cost V 2 bases and J 1 base, with 8 bases left between them. The CDR3 spans 14 residues. The CDR3 sequence: CASSQARQNTEAFF. The CDR3 DNA follows: TGTGCCAGCAGCCAAGCTAGACAGAACACTGAAGCTTTCTTT.

The table lists this clonotype with many counts. The J gene is TRBJ2-7, the V gene TRBV13; 7 nucleotides match TRBD1. Germline values: CDR1 PRHDT, CDR2 FYEKMQ (reference sequence). The junction had 0 bases not matched to a gene; V was cut back by 2 bases and J by 5 bases. The CDR3 loop spans 12 amino acids. CDR3 loop: CASSLQGDEQYF. CDR3 bases: TGTGCCAGCAGCTTACAGGGGGACGAGCAGTACTTC.

The chain employs TRBV20-1 and TRBJ2-1, with TRBD1 matching over 9 bases. V shed 6 bases and J 1 base; nucleotides not matched to a gene: 13. Germline lookup yields CDR1 DFQATT and CDR2 SNEGSKA (reference sequence). The CDR3 runs to 17 residues. CDR3: CSAYLLGQGRSYNEQFF. Here the CDR3 DNA reads TGCAGTGCCTATCTCTTGGGACAGGGAAGGTCCTACAATGAGCAGTTCTTC.

This clonotype was counted between two and nine times. The chain joins TRBV29-1 to TRBJ1-1; no clear D gene. The CDR3 covers 13 residues. Germline V CDR1 and CDR2: SQVTM, ANQGSEA. Trimming took 3 bases from V and 10 from J, leaving 18 bases between them. This CDR3 is CSVDTHGRLGAFF. The CDR3 DNA sequence: TGCAGCGTTGATACTCATGGCAGATTAGGAGCTTTCTTT.

The chain combines TRBV7-9 with TRBJ1-2; weak D call: TRBD1 (5 bases). Germline V lookup: CDR1 SEHNR, CDR2 FQNEAQ (reference sequence). Trimming shortened V by 5 bases and J by 2 bases, and 12 bases separated the two germline ends. CDR3 length equals 14 residues. The CDR3 coding sequence is TGTGCCAGCAGCGGCCGGGACCCAAACTATGGCTACACCTTC. This sequence encodes CASSGRDPNYGYTF.

The chain is built from TRBV6-4 and TRBJ2-2, with TRBD1 as a possible D gene (6 bases). The CDR3 is made up of 14 amino acids. With 4 bases removed from V and 4 bases from J, the gap between germline ends came to 10 bases. Germline V gives CDR1 MRHNA, CDR2 SNTAGT. CDR3 DNA sequence: TGTGCCAGCAGTGCCCAGGGGTTCACCGGGGAGCTGTTTTTT. Protein product: CASSAQGFTGELFF.

As DNA, the CDR3 is TGCGCCACCCGACGGGAGGGCGGCTACAATGAGCAGTTCTTC. Protein product: CATRREGGYNEQFF. The rearrangement joins TRBV5-1 to TRBJ2-1; 8 bases are shared with TRBD2. Germline CDR1 SGHRS, CDR2 YFSETQ. The CDR3 sequence is 14 residues long. V dropped 9 bases and J dropped 3; count of bases not matched to a gene: 8. The entire variable domain, with the rest obtained from reference TRBV5-1 and TRBJ2-1, is as follows: KAGVTQTPRYLIKTRGQQVTLSCSPISGHRSVSWYQQTPGQGLQFLFEYFSETQRNKGNFPGRFSGRQFSNSRSEMNVSTLELGDSALYLCATRREGGYNEQFFGPGTRLTVL.

This clonotype was recorded a few times. This sequence joins TRBV12-3 or TRBV12-4 and TRBJ1-5; D unclear. V was shortened by 3 bases and J by 7 bases, with 10 bases between the two germline ends. This CDR3 is 13 amino acids long. CDR3 amino acids: CASSLNFFQPQHF. As DNA, the CDR3 is TGTGCCAGCAGTTTGAATTTTTTCCAGCCCCAGCATTTT.

This clonotype has a handful of counts. V is TRBV10-3 and J is TRBJ2-3, with 13 bases lining up with TRBD2. The germline gives CDR1 ENHRY, CDR2 SYGVKD. V shed 7 bases and J 4 bases; nucleotides not matched to a gene: 14. This CDR3 contains 18 residues. The CDR3 DNA reads as TGTGCCATCACAGGGGACAGACCGGGACTAGCGGGGTCAGATACGCAGTATTTT. Residues: CAITGDRPGLAGSDTQYF.

Of note for this clonotype: A junction boundary mismatches the germline segment, possibly from a read error. The chain is built from TRBV27 and TRBJ2-5; 8 bases agree with TRBD1. The J call could be wrong; TRBJ2-7 is a better fit for the DNA end. There are 14 residues in the CDR3. The germline gives CDR1 MNHEY, CDR2 SMNVEV (reference sequence). The CDR3 sequence: CACSPQTTGGEQYF. DNA of the CDR3: TGTGCCTGCAGTCCCCAAACAACAGGGGGCGAGCAGTACTTC.

The J gene is TRBJ1-4, the V gene TRBV4-2; D ambiguous. Germline V lookup: CDR1 LGHNA, CDR2 YNFKEQ. The ends were cut back, 4 bases at V and 8 bases at J, with 20 bases in the middle. The CDR3 totals 16 residues. DNA of the CDR3: TGTGCCAGCAGCCGCGGCACCTCCCTAGTTCGGGAAAAACTGTTTTTT. It specifies CASSRGTSLVREKLFF.

This rearrangement joins TRBV7-2 to TRBJ1-2; TRBD1 might be the D (5 bases). Germline CDR1 SGHTA, CDR2 FQGNSA. The V end lost 1 base, the J end lost 8 bases, and 14 bases lay between the germline ends. This CDR3 spans 14 amino acids. The CDR3 loop is CASSLEPLGDGYTF. The CDR3 DNA reads TGTGCCAGCAGCTTAGAACCCCTAGGGGACGGCTACACCTTC.

Here the CDR3 reads CASSQGLSGNTIYF. CDR3 nucleotides: TGTGCCAGCAGCCAAGGGCTCTCTGGAAACACCATATATTTT. This chain joins TRBV4-2 and TRBJ1-3; unclear D gene. This CDR3 comprises 14 residues. V lost 1 base and J 0 bases, leaving 4 bases between the germline ends. The V gene's germline CDR1 is LGHNA and CDR2 YNFKEQ.

For this clonotype: At one end, the junction sequence differs from germline, possibly due to a read error. V usage is TRBV6-2 or TRBV6-3 and J usage is TRBJ1-2; TRBD1 aligns across 8 bases. CDR1 and CDR2 from the germline V gene are MNHEY and SVGEGT. The CDR3 runs 14 residues. The CDR3 bases are TGTGCCAGCACTTACCCGGACAGGGCTCGCGGCTACACCTTC. Protein: CASTYPDRARGYTF.

This clonotype has more than one count but fewer than ten. V gene TRBV7-2 combines with J gene TRBJ2-3, with TRBD2 as a possible D gene (6 bases). This CDR3 comprises 16 residues. Per germline, CDR1 SGHTA and CDR2 FQGNSA. V was trimmed by 5 bases and J by 5 bases, leaving 20 bases between them. The CDR3 bases are TGTGCCAGCAGCCCGGTGGCGGGGCTGCGAATAGATACGCAGTATTTT. Its protein is CASSPVAGLRIDTQYF.

The V gene is TRBV20-1, the J gene TRBJ2-3; TRBD2 matches at 8 bases. CDR1 is DFQATT, CDR2 SNEGSKA, per germline (reference sequence). The CDR3 has 15 amino acids. The ends lost 1 base at V and 0 bases at J; junction bases unmatched: 3. The CDR3 reads CSARGSGDSTDTQYF. The CDR3 coding sequence is TGCAGTGCTAGAGGTAGCGGGGATAGCACAGATACGCAGTATTTT.